These 24 T cell receptor beta chains came from one sample sequenced in a study of regulatory T cells in long-lasting Graves disease. Arm-PCR with iRepertoire HTBI primers amplified the CDR3 regions for these TCR beta libraries. MiXCR, run by TCRdb on the multiplex PCR reads, gives a single entry per CDR3 protein. The sample lists 400,000 to 650,000 distinct CDR3 sequences; roughly 15% were seen once. Time point indicated: newly diagnosed GD, antithyroid drugs for less than 3 months. PBMC-extracted RNA yielded the TCR library. Another study also made use of these data, one on T cells in Graves' hyperthyroidism and ophthalmopathy.

Here the sequenced sample was peripheral blood mononuclear cells (PBMCs), taken at new diagnosis, from a patient treated with antithyroid drugs. The source of these receptors is a woman aged 35-60 years with Graves disease.

The chain couples TRBV7-3 to TRBJ2-1; 9 nucleotides line up with TRBD1. Trimming removed 6 bases from V and 5 bases from J; junction bases left unmatched: 8. From germline, CDR1 is SGHTA and CDR2 FQGTGA. The CDR3 totals 15 residues. Here the CDR3 reads CASSVRDRDNNEQFF. Written as DNA, the CDR3 is TGTGCCAGCAGTGTCCGGGACAGGGACAACAATGAGCAGTTCTTC.

This clonotype was observed at least ten times. V usage is TRBV4-1 and J usage is TRBJ2-1; unclear D gene. The CDR3 is 12 residues long. V lost 5 bases to trimming and J lost 4 bases, with 6 bases between them. Germline values: CDR1 MGHRA, CDR2 YSYEKL. The CDR3 region has the DNA TGCGCCAGCAGCGTCGATTACAATGAGCAGTTCTTC. Amino acid sequence: CASSVDYNEQFF.

As concerns this clonotype: A much larger clone lies one base from this, so it may be a read error. This chain uses TRBV28 with TRBJ2-1, with a weak D call TRBD2 (6 bases). The CDR3 has 14 residues. Germline CDR1 reads MDHEN; CDR2 reads SYDVKM. DNA for the CDR3: TGTGCCGGCAGTTACGCGGGACTCCTGGTTGAGCAGTTCTTC. Protein: CAGSYAGLLVEQFF.

The chain carries TRBV19 and TRBJ1-5; D unresolved. CDR1 is LNHDA and CDR2 is SQIVND in the germline V gene (reference sequence). This CDR3 spans 12 amino acids. Deletions cut 5 bases from V and 7 bases from J, with 9 bases between. This CDR3 is CASSRSRQPQHF. Here the CDR3 DNA reads TGTGCCAGTAGTCGAAGCCGGCAGCCCCAGCATTTT.

This clonotype was detected only a few times. The chain is built from TRBV27 and TRBJ2-7, with 10 bases aligning to TRBD2. The CDR3 runs 15 residues. J gave up 2 bases and V 3 bases, and 4 bases lay outside the gene matches. The V gene's germline CDR1 is MNHEY and CDR2 SMNVEV (reference sequence). CDR3 nucleotides: TGTGCCAGCAGTTTCACCAGCGGGGGGGCCTACGAGCAGTACTTC. It yields the protein CASSFTSGGAYEQYF.

A few counts support this clonotype. The chain carries TRBV5-1 and TRBJ2-5; TRBD2 aligns across 15 bases. Germline assignment: CDR1 SGHRS and CDR2 YFSETQ. V gave up 4 bases and J gave up 2 bases; unmatched junction bases: 6. This CDR3 comprises 17 residues. CDR3 coding DNA: TGCGCCAGCAGCAGAACCGGGACTAGCGGGGGGCAAGAGACCCAGTACTTC. Translating it yields CASSRTGTSGGQETQYF.

This clonotype was recorded a few times. The J gene is TRBJ2-7, the V gene TRBV6-5; D unclear. Germline V gene lookup returns CDR1 MNHEY and CDR2 SVGAGI. The V and J ends lost 2 bases and 5 bases respectively, with 10 bases between them. The CDR3 runs 13 residues. In DNA, the CDR3 is TGTGCCAGCAGTTACGCCCGGTTGGACGAGCAGTACTTC. Its protein is CASSYARLDEQYF.

This clonotype was found many times. This chain connects TRBV6-1 to TRBJ1-2, with D perhaps TRBD1 (5 bases). The germline V gene encodes CDR1 MNHNS and CDR2 SASEGT. The CDR3 covers 15 residues. V gave up 5 bases and J gave up 5 bases, with 18 bases separating them. As DNA, the CDR3 is TGTGCCAGCAGTAAGGCGGGGACCGTGCGTTATGGCTACACCTTC. It specifies CASSKAGTVRYGYTF.

This rearrangement joins TRBV19 to TRBJ1-5; a weak D match, TRBD1 (5 bases). The V gene lost 2 bases and the J gene lost 7 bases, with 18 bases spanning the gap. The CDR3 loop spans 16 amino acids. Germline V gene data show CDR1 as LNHDA and CDR2 as SQIVND (reference sequence). CDR3 amino acids: CASSITVAGNFQPQHF. CDR3 nucleotide sequence: TGTGCCAGTAGTATAACGGTGGCAGGGAATTTCCAGCCCCAGCATTTT.

This clonotype was recorded many times. This chain links TRBV7-8 with TRBJ1-4; D call uncertain. With 4 bases removed from V and 5 bases from J, the gap between germline ends came to 11 bases. In germline, CDR1 is SGHVS, CDR2 FQNEAQ. The CDR3 runs to 14 residues. This CDR3 reads CASSSTDRNEKLFF. CDR3 sequence (DNA): TGTGCCAGCAGCTCGACGGACCGAAATGAAAAACTGTTTTTT.

This clonotype was counted ten times or more. The V call is TRBV7-8, the J call TRBJ1-2; D uncertain. The CDR3 is 13 amino acids. Germline V lookup: CDR1 SGHVS, CDR2 FQNEAQ. V lost 5 bases, J lost 8 bases, and 15 bases lay in between. The CDR3 loop is CASSPLWSRGYTF. CDR3 bases: TGTGCCAGCAGCCCCCTGTGGTCCCGGGGCTACACCTTC.

This clonotype was seen only a few times. The chain recombines TRBV5-1 with TRBJ2-2; D is uncertain. Trimming stripped 4 bases from V and 4 bases from J, with 11 bases between. The CDR3 runs to 14 residues. Germline CDR1 SGHRS, CDR2 YFSETQ. The CDR3 DNA is TGCGCCAGCAGCCCCCTCTCGGGCACCGGGGAGCTGTTTTTT. Translated, it gives CASSPLSGTGELFF.

This clonotype was recorded a few times. The gene calls are TRBV12-3 or TRBV12-4 and TRBJ2-2, with 11 bases aligning to TRBD1. The junction had 10 bases not matched to a gene; V was cut back by 6 bases and J by 7 bases. This CDR3 has 16 residues. The CDR3 sequence is CASRPRDRGFVGELFF. CDR3 nucleotides: TGTGCCAGCAGACCCCGGGACAGGGGGTTTGTCGGGGAGCTGTTTTTT.

The sample holds many counts of this clonotype. The chain joins TRBV15 to TRBJ2-7; D is possibly TRBD1 (5 bases). Germline V gene lookup returns CDR1 LNHNV and CDR2 YYDKDF (reference sequence). V lost 0 bases and J lost 3, with 9 bases in between. The CDR3 length is 14 residues. CDR3 protein: CATSRDGADYEQYF. The CDR3, as DNA: TGTGCCACCAGCAGAGATGGGGCAGACTACGAGCAGTACTTC.

This clonotype was seen repeatedly, ten times or more. One end of the junction does not line up with germline, which may come from a read error. The chain has TRBV6-9 and TRBJ2-7, with 9 bases fitting TRBD2. This CDR3 spans 16 amino acids. Per germline, CDR1 MNHGY and CDR2 SVAAGI. CDR3 bases: TGCGCCAGCAGTGAGTCGCTGGCTAGCGGGGTGGACGAGCAGTACTTC. This codes for CASSESLASGVDEQYF.

This sequence joins TRBV12-3 or TRBV12-4 and TRBJ2-2, with D unclear. The CDR3 extends over 15 amino acids. The germline V and J ends were trimmed by 0 bases and 0 bases, with 5 bases remaining between them. The CDR3, as DNA: TGTGCCAGCAGTTTAGCCAGCCCGAACACCGGGGAGCTGTTTTTT. It translates to CASSLASPNTGELFF.

The V and J genes are TRBV5-6 and TRBJ1-3; tentatively, D is TRBD1 (5 bases). CDR3 size: 15 residues. V was clipped by 2 bases and J by 4 bases, with 13 bases between them. In germline, CDR1 is SGHDT, CDR2 YYEEEE. The CDR3 region is CASSFFRAYGNTIYF. DNA for the CDR3: TGTGCCAGCAGCTTTTTCAGGGCATACGGAAACACCATATATTTT.

V usage is TRBV27 and J usage is TRBJ2-5; 12 bases map to TRBD2. Trimming cost V 4 bases and J 7 bases; bases outside gene matches: 1. The germline gives CDR1 MNHEY, CDR2 SMNVEV (reference sequence). This CDR3 region has 13 residues. CDR3 nucleotide sequence: TGTGCCAGCAGTTGGGGACTAGCGGGGACCCAGTACTTC. Its translation: CASSWGLAGTQYF.

This clonotype was seen a few times. The J gene is TRBJ2-1, the V gene TRBV5-6, with 9 positions matching TRBD1. CDR3 length equals 17 residues. The V gene end was trimmed by 3 bases and the J gene end by 5 bases; junction bases not matched to a gene: 12. In germline, CDR1 is SGHDT, CDR2 YYEEEE. For the CDR3, the DNA is TGTGCCAGCAGCTCCTTGGTGGGGACAGGGATTCACAATGAGCAGTTCTTC. Protein: CASSSLVGTGIHNEQFF.

In this sample, this clonotype turned up many times. The CDR3, as DNA: TGTGCCAGCAGTGACAGGGGGAATGAAGCTTTCTTT. Translating gives CASSDRGNEAFF. V usage is TRBV2 and J usage is TRBJ1-1; 7 positions match TRBD1. This CDR3 contains 12 residues. Germline CDR1 and CDR2: SNHLY and FYNNEI. Unmatched junction bases numbered 2, after V lost 3 bases and J lost 7 bases.

This clonotype occurred many times. Germline is not matched at one junction end, which may reflect a read error. The chain is built from TRBV2 and TRBJ1-2; TRBD1 is a possible D gene (5 bases). CDR3 length: 11 amino acids. From germline, CDR1 is SNHLY and CDR2 FYNNEI. As DNA, the CDR3 is TGTGCCAGCCTAATTTCGGGGGAGTCGCTCTTC. It is translated as CASLISGESLF.

This clonotype has more than one count but fewer than ten. This chain uses TRBV19 with TRBJ1-5; D gene unclear. V dropped 1 base and J dropped 5 bases, with 12 bases sitting between them. The germline gives CDR1 LNHDA, CDR2 SQIVND (reference sequence). The CDR3 sequence is 15 residues long. CDR3: CASSIVPISHQPQHF. CDR3 in DNA: TGTGCCAGTAGTATAGTCCCGATATCTCATCAGCCCCAGCATTTT.

In this sample, this clonotype turned up many times. The CDR3 bases are TGCAGCGTCGGGGGACAGGACACAGATACGCAGTATTTT. Translated, it gives CSVGGQDTDTQYF. The chain is built from TRBV29-1 and TRBJ2-3; 8 bases match TRBD1. The CDR3 covers 13 residues. Looked up from germline, CDR1 is SQVTM and CDR2 is ANQGSEA. The junction had 4 bases not matched to a gene; V was cut back by 6 bases and J by 2 bases.

In its sample, this clonotype was seen many times. The chain uses TRBV29-1 and TRBJ2-1, with TRBD2 identical over 9 bases. Germline assignment: CDR1 SQVTM and CDR2 ANQGSEA. This CDR3 is 19 amino acids long. The ends lost 4 bases at V and 0 bases at J; junction bases unmatched: 16. The CDR3 DNA reads TGCAGCGTTGTGAAGACCCGCCTAGCGGGGATCAGCTCCTACAATGAGCAGTTCTTC. Amino acid sequence: CSVVKTRLAGISSYNEQFF.